This TCR beta chain was profiled in a study of Graves' ophthalmopathy and Graves' hyperthyroidism. The V end lost 6 bases, the J end lost 6 bases, and 17 bases lay between the germline ends. CDR3 length: 14 amino acids. Germline lookup yields CDR1 SEHNR and CDR2 FQNEAQ (reference sequence). Beta-chain TCR CDR3 regions were amplified from RNA transcripts. HTBI primers primed a first-round RT-PCR, and a second-round multiplex PCR followed. TCRdb recomputed calls from the multiplex PCR reads with MiXCR, one row per CDR3 protein. Here the sample spans about 230,000 distinct CDR3 sequences, around 50% being singletons. In its sample, this clonotype was seen a few times.

The sequence came from an adult man with Graves' ophthalmopathy. The V gene is TRBV7-9, the J gene TRBJ1-1; perhaps TRBD1 as D (5 bases). Sample: peripheral blood. CDR3 protein: CASSEAMNRPEAFF. The CDR3 region has the DNA TGTGCCAGCAGTGAAGCAATGAACAGGCCTGAAGCTTTCTTT. Using reference TRBV7-9 and TRBJ1-1 for the parts outside the CDR3, the full variable domain is DTGVSQNPRHKITKRGQNVTFRCDPISEHNRLYWYRQTLGQGPEFLTYFQNEAQLEKSRLLSDRFSAERPKGSFSTLEIQRTEQGDSAMYLCASSEAMNRPEAFFGQGTRLTVV.